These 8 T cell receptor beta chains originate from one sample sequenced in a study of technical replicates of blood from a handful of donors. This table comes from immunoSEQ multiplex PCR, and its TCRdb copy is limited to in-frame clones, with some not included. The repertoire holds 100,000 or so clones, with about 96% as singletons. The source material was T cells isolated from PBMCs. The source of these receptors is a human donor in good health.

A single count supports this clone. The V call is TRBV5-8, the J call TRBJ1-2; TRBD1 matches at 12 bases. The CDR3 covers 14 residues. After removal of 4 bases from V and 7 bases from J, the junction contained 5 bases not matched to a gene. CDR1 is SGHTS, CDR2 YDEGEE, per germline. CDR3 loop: CASSPGQGASGYTF. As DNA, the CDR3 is TGTGCCAGCAGCCCGGGACAGGGGGCGTCTGGCTACACCTTC. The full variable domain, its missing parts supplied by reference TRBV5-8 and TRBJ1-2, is EAGVTQSPTHLIKTRGQQATLRCSPISGHTSVYWYQQALGLGLQFLLWYDEGEERNRGNFPPRFSGRQFPNYSSELNVNALELEDSALYLCASSPGQGASGYTFGSGTRLTVV.

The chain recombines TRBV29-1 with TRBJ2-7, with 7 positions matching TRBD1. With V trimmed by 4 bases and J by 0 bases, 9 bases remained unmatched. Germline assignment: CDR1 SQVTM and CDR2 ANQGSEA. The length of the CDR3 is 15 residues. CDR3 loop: CSVVTGQESSYEQYF. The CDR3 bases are TGCAGCGTTGTTACCGGACAGGAGAGCTCCTACGAGCAGTACTTC.

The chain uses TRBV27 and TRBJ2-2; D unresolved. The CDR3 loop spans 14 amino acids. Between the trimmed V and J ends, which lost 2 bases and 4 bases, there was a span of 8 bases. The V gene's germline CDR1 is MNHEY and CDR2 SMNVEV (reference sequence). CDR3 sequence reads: CASSLEQFTGELFF. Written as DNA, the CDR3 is TGTGCCAGCAGTTTAGAACAGTTCACCGGGGAGCTGTTTTTT.

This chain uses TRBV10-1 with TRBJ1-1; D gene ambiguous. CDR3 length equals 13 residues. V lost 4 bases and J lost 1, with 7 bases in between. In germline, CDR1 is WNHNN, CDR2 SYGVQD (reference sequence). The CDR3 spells CASSARENTEAFF. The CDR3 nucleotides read TGCGCCAGCAGTGCCCGGGAGAACACTGAAGCTTTCTTT.

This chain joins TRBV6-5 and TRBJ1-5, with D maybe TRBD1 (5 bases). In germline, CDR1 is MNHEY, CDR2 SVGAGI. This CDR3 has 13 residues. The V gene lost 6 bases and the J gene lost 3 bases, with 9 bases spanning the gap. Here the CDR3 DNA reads TGTGCCAGCAGCCAGGGCACCAATCAGCCCCAGCATTTT. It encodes CASSQGTNQPQHF.

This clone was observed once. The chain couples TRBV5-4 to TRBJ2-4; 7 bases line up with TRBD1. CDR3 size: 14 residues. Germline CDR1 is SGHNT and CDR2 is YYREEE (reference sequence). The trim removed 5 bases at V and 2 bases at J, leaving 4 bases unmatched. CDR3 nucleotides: TGTGCCAGCAGTCCGACAGGGTCCAAAAACATTCAGTACTTC. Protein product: CASSPTGSKNIQYF.

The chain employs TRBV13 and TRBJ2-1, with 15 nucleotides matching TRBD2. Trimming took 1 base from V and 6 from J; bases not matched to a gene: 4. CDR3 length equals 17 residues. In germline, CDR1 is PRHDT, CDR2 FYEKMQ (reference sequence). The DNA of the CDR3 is TGTGCCAGCAGCTTAGACGGACTAGCGGGGGGGGGCAATGAGCAGTTCTTC. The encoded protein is CASSLDGLAGGGNEQFF.

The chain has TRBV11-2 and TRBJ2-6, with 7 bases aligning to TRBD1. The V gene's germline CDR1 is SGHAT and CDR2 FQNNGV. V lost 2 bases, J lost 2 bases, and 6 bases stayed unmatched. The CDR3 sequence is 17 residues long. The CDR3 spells CASSLLSTGAGANVLTF. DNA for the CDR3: TGTGCCAGCAGCTTACTCTCTACAGGGGCTGGGGCCAACGTCCTGACTTTC.